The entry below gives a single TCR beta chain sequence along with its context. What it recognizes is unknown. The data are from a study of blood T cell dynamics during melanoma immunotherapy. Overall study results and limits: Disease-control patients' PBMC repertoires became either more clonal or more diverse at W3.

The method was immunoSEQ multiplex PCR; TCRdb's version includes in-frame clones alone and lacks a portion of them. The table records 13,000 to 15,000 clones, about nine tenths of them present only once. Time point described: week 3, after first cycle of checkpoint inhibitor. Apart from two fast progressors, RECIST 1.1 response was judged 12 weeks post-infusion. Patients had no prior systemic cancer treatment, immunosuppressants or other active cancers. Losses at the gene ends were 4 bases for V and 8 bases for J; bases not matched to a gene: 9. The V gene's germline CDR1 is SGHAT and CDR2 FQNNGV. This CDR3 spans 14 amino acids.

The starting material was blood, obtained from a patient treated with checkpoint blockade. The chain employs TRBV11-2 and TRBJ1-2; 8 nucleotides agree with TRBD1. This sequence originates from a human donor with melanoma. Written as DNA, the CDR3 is TGTGCCAGCAGCTCCAATCAACAGGGGGGCGGCTACACCTTC. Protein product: CASSSNQQGGGYTF.